One TCR beta chain is described in this entry. This CDR3 comprises 14 residues. V was pared by 7 bases and J by 3 bases, with 15 bases between. Germline V CDR1 and CDR2: MNHEY, SVGAGI. This record belongs to a study of blood T cell repertoires in COVID-19. Clones were read by immunoSEQ multiplex PCR, and TCRdb kept only the in-frame ones, dropping some. Here the sample spans 80,000 to 100,000 clones, about 91% being singletons. The clonotype originates from a man aged 50 or older with COVID-19, enrolled during active disease. The chain is built from TRBV6-5 and TRBJ1-2; possible D gene TRBD1, 6 bases. The sample comprised peripheral blood. The CDR3 here is CASTQTGSHYGYTF. The CDR3 nucleotides read TGTGCCAGCACTCAGACAGGATCACACTATGGCTACACCTTC.